The clone carrying this T cell receptor beta chain came up a few times. What it recognizes is unknown. Oncomine TCR Beta short-read sequencing was applied to DNA from cultured CD4+ T cells. TCRdb reprocessed the PCR reads with MiXCR, giving one entry per CDR3 protein. The sample includes about 19,000 distinct CDR3 sequences, 45% to 60% of them seen just once. The data were taken from a study of vaccination and CD4 T cells after COVID-19. On the study more broadly: Each post-COVID sample was drawn after diagnosis, and the median interval was roughly 97 days (range 35 to 161).

The sample's treatment: roughly 10-day PBMC culture with coronavirus spike peptide pools or control peptides (ViraFEST assay). A negative selection step was used to isolate CD4+ T cells once culture had run for around ten days. Study-wide points: A median of approximately 90% of reactive clones, in convalescent patients, became evident only post-vaccination.

This CDR3 region has 16 residues. Germline lookup yields CDR1 MNHNS and CDR2 SASEGT. V was shortened by 5 bases and J by 6 bases, with 20 bases between the two germline ends. The chain recombines TRBV6-1 with TRBJ1-5; D unclear. The material sequenced was CD4+ T cells from blood, cultured in vitro, taken after SARS-CoV-2 vaccination. The TCR originated in a human donor who had recovered from COVID-19. CDR3: CASSPLGQLRGQPQHF. The CDR3 DNA is TGTGCCAGCAGTCCACTCGGGCAGCTTCGGGGTCAGCCCCAGCATTTT.